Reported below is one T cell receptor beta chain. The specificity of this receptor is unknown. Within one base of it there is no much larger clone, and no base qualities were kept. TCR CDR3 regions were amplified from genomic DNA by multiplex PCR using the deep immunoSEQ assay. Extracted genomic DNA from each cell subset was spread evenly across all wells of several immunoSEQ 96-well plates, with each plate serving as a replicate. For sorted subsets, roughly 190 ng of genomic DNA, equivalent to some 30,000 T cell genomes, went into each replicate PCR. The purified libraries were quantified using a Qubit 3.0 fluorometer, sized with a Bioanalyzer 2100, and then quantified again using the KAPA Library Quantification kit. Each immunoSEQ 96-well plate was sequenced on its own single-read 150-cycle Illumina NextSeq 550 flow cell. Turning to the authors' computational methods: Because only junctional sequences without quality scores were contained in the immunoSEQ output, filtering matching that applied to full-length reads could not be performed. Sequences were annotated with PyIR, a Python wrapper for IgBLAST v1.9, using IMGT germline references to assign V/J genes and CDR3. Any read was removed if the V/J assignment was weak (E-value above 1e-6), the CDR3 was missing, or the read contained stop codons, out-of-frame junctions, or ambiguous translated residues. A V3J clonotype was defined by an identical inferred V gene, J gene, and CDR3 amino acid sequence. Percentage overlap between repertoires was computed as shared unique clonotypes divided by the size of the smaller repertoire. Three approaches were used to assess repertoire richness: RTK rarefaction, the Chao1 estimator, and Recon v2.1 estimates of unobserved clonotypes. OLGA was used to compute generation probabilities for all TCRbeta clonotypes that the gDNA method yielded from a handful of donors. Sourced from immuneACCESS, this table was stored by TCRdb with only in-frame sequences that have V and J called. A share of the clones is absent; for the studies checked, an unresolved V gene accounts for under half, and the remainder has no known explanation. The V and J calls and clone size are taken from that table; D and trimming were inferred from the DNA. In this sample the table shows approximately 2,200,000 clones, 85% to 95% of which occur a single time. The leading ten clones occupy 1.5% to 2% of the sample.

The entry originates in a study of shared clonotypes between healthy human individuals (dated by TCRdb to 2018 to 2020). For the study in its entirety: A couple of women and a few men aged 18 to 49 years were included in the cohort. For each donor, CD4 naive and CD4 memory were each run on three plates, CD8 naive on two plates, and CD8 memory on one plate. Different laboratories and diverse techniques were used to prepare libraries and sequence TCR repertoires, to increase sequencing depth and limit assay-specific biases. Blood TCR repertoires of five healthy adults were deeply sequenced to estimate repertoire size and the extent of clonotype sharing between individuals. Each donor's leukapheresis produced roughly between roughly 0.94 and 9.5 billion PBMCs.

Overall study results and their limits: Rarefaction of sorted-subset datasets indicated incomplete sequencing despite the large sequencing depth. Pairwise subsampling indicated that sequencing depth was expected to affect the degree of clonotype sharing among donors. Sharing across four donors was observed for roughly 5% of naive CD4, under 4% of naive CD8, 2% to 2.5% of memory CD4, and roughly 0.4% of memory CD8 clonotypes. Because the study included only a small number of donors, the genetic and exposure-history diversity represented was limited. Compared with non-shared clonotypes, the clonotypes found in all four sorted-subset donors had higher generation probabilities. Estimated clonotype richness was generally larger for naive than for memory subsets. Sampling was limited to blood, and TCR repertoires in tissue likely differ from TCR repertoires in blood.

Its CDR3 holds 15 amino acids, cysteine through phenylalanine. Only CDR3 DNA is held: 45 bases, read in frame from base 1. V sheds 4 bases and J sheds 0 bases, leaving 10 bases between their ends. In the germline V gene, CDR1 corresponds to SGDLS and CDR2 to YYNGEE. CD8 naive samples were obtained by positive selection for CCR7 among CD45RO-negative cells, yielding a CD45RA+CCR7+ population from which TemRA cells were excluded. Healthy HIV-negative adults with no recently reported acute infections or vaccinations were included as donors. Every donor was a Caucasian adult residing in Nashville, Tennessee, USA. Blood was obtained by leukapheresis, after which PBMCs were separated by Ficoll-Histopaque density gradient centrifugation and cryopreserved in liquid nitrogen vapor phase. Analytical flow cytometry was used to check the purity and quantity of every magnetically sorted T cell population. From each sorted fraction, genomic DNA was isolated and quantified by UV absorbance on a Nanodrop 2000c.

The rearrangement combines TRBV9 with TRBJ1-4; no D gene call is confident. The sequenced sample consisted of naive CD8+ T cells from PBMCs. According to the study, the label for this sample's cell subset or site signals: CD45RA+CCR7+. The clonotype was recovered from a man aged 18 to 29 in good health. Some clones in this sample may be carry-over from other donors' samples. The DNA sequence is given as TGTGCCAGCAGCTCCTACGGTGCAACTAATGAAAAACTGTTTTTT. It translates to CASSSYGATNEKLFF.